The 20 T cell receptor beta chains below come from one sample, sequenced in a study of shared T cell receptors in the human thymus. Assay used: immunoSEQ multiplex PCR; TCRdb lists only in-frame clones, some missing. This sample carries approximately 760,000 clones, roughly 85% of them seen once, and the ten largest clones take 0.0095% to 0.011%. These data also formed part of another study, on human thymus T cells.

The specimen sequenced was thymocytes. These receptors came from a girl under two years old with a congenital heart defect.

The V call is TRBV7-8, the J call TRBJ2-1; the match to TRBD2 covers 10 bases. Germline assignment: CDR1 SGHVS and CDR2 FQNEAQ. After removal of 5 bases from V and 6 bases from J, the junction contained 13 bases not matched to a gene. This CDR3 region has 17 residues. The CDR3 sequence: CASSLPWGAGGPNEQFF. CDR3 DNA sequence: TGTGCCAGCAGCCTCCCTTGGGGAGCGGGGGGGCCCAATGAGCAGTTCTTC.

The gene calls are TRBV15 and TRBJ2-1; 7 nucleotides line up with TRBD2. Per germline, CDR1 LNHNV and CDR2 YYDKDF (reference sequence). This CDR3 region has 16 residues. With 5 bases clipped from V and 7 bases from J, the junction kept 14 bases outside the gene matches. The CDR3 DNA reads TGTGCCACCAGCGGTCCGGAGCGGGGTAGCGTAAATGAGCAGTTCTTC. It codes for CATSGPERGSVNEQFF.

The rearrangement uses TRBV28 and TRBJ1-5; D remains ambiguous. Trimming removed 3 bases at V and 9 bases at J, with 12 bases between. This CDR3 region has 13 residues. Germline values: CDR1 MDHEN, CDR2 SYDVKM. CDR3 sequence reads: CASSLRSARPQHF. CDR3 coding DNA: TGTGCCAGCAGTTTGCGGTCCGCCCGGCCCCAGCATTTT. The variable domain in full, completed from reference TRBV28 and TRBJ1-5, reads DVKVTQSSRYLVKRTGEKVFLECVQDMDHENMFWYRQDPGLGLRLIYFSYDVKMKEKGDIPEGYSVSREKKERFSLILESASTNQTSMYLCASSLRSARPQHFGDGTRLSIL.

J is TRBJ2-7 and V is TRBV27, with D uncertain. The V end was cut by 2 bases, the J end by 1 base, with 6 bases between. CDR3 length: 13 residues. CDR1 is MNHEY and CDR2 is SMNVEV in the germline V gene (reference sequence). The CDR3 loop reads CASSLHRSYEQYF. Written as DNA, the CDR3 is TGTGCCAGCAGTTTACACAGATCCTACGAGCAGTACTTC.

CDR3 coding DNA: TGTGCCAGCAGCTTAGCGTCGCGGGGCCTCTACGAGCAGTACTTC. Encoded protein: CASSLASRGLYEQYF. The chain combines TRBV7-2 with TRBJ2-7, with D possibly TRBD2 on 6 matching bases. Trimming shortened V by 0 bases and J by 3 bases, and 12 bases separated the two germline ends. The CDR3 is 15 residues long. The germline gives CDR1 SGHTA, CDR2 FQGNSA.

The chain joins TRBV9 to TRBJ2-5, with D perhaps matching TRBD1 (7 bases). Germline V gene sequence: CDR1 SGDLS, CDR2 YYNGEE. The CDR3 sequence is 17 residues long. V was shortened by 3 bases and J by 1 base, with 19 bases between the two germline ends. The DNA of the CDR3 is TGTGCCAGCAGCGACTCCGTGACAGGGAGGTTCCAAGAGACCCAGTACTTC. Protein: CASSDSVTGRFQETQYF.

The J gene is TRBJ2-3, the V gene TRBV27; D is uncertain. CDR1 and CDR2 from the germline V gene are MNHEY and SMNVEV (reference sequence). Trimming took off 2 bases at V and 2 bases at J, with 8 bases between the two ends. This CDR3 has 14 amino acids. CDR3 bases: TGTGCCAGCAGTTTAAGAGCGTACACAGATACGCAGTATTTT. Its translation: CASSLRAYTDTQYF.

About this clone: The sample contains more than one DNA sequence encoding this CDR3. The gene calls are TRBV27 and TRBJ1-6; 10 nucleotides align to TRBD1. V was pared by 4 bases and J by 8 bases, with 2 bases of the junction left unmatched. CDR3 length: 14 residues. The V gene's germline CDR1 is MNHEY and CDR2 SMNVEV (reference sequence). CDR3 sequence (DNA): TGTGCCAGCAGTTCGGGGACAGGGGATTCACCCCTCCACTTT. This translates into CASSSGTGDSPLHF.

This clone has just one count. The V and J genes are TRBV4-1 and TRBJ2-2, with 10 bases fitting TRBD2. CDR1 is MGHRA and CDR2 is YSYEKL in the germline V gene. There are 17 residues in the CDR3. V shed 1 base and J 7 bases; nucleotides not matched to a gene: 9. CDR3 residues: CASSQVPSGGGHGELFF. CDR3 sequence (DNA): TGCGCCAGCAGCCAAGTCCCGAGCGGGGGGGGCCACGGGGAGCTGTTTTTT.

V and J are TRBV7-9 and TRBJ1-2; maybe TRBD1 (5 bases). Germline CDR1 and CDR2: SEHNR and FQNEAQ (reference sequence). The CDR3 length is 16 residues. V was cut by 1 base and J by 3 bases, with 15 bases left in between. The CDR3 region has the DNA TGTGCCAGCAGCTTAGAGGATTTTGGGGGGGACTATGGCTACACCTTC. Translated: CASSLEDFGGDYGYTF. The entire variable domain, with the rest obtained from reference TRBV7-9 and TRBJ1-2, is as follows: DTGVSQNPRHKITKRGQNVTFRCDPISEHNRLYWYRQTLGQGPEFLTYFQNEAQLEKSRLLSDRFSAERPKGSFSTLEIQRTEQGDSAMYLCASSLEDFGGDYGYTFGSGTRLTVV.

The chain employs TRBV6-5 and TRBJ1-6; a weak D match, TRBD1 (6 bases). The CDR3 contains 15 residues. Germline lookup yields CDR1 MNHEY and CDR2 SVGAGI. V lost 6 bases, J lost 10 bases, and 19 bases lay in between. The CDR3 protein is CASSYQTGIDSPLHF. In DNA form, the CDR3 reads TGTGCCAGCAGCTACCAAACAGGGATCGACTCACCCCTCCACTTT.

The DNA for the CDR3 is TGTGCCAGCAGTTTTTGTCGAACATGGAGTGAAGCTTTCTTT. Translated, it gives CASSFCRTWSEAFF. The chain uses TRBV28 and TRBJ1-1; no definite D call. In germline, CDR1 is MDHEN, CDR2 SYDVKM. Trimming removed 3 bases from V and 7 bases from J, with 15 bases in between. The CDR3 contains 14 residues.

The chain uses TRBV9 and TRBJ2-7; a possible D gene is TRBD1 (6 bases). The germline V gene encodes CDR1 SGDLS and CDR2 YYNGEE. V was trimmed by 0 bases and J by 3 bases, leaving 13 bases between them. The CDR3 covers 15 residues. CDR3 amino acids: CASSVAAGADYEQYF. The CDR3 bases are TGTGCCAGCAGCGTAGCGGCAGGGGCGGACTACGAGCAGTACTTC.

The V call is TRBV28, the J call TRBJ1-4; 8 nucleotides line up with TRBD1. The CDR3 extends over 15 amino acids. Germline lookup yields CDR1 MDHEN and CDR2 SYDVKM. The ends lost 6 bases at V and 8 bases at J; junction bases unmatched: 11. The CDR3 region is CASRSRRGPREKLFF. CDR3 nucleotide sequence: TGTGCCAGCAGAAGCCGCAGGGGGCCGAGGGAAAAACTGTTTTTT.

This sequence joins TRBV27 and TRBJ2-1; 8 bases are shared with TRBD2. J lost 4 bases, V lost 6 bases, and 11 bases had no gene match. The CDR3 runs 16 residues. Germline V gene data show CDR1 as MNHEY and CDR2 as SMNVEV (reference sequence). DNA for the CDR3: TGTGCCAGCAGAAATATCGGGAGGGTCGCTTACAATGAGCAGTTCTTC. This codes for CASRNIGRVAYNEQFF.

The chain employs TRBV6-5 and TRBJ2-4; D is possibly TRBD2 (5 bases). The germline CDR1 and CDR2 sequences are MNHEY and SVGAGI. CDR3 length: 14 amino acids. Deletions cut 10 bases from V and 1 base from J, with 14 bases between. The CDR3 DNA reads TGTGCCACCAAGACCCGGAGGGCCAAAAACATTCAGTACTTC. Its protein is CATKTRRAKNIQYF.

The rearrangement links TRBV11-2 to TRBJ1-1; D may be TRBD1 (5 bases). The V end lost 6 bases, the J end lost 7 bases, and 21 bases lay between the germline ends. Germline V gene data show CDR1 as SGHAT and CDR2 as FQNNGV. The CDR3 covers 15 residues. The CDR3 DNA is TGTGCCAGCAGTTTACACACGACAGTCCGTGATGAAGCTTTCTTT. The encoded protein is CASSLHTTVRDEAFF. Full variable domain (rest looked up from reference TRBV11-2 and TRBJ1-1): EAGVAQSPRYKIIEKRQSVAFWCNPISGHATLYWYQQILGQGPKLLIQFQNNGVVDDSQLPKDRFSAERLKGVDSTLKIQPAKLEDSAVYLCASSLHTTVRDEAFFGQGTRLTVV.

The CDR3 coding sequence is TGCAGTGCTCGACTAGCTGGTGAGCAGTACTTC. Translation gives CSARLAGEQYF. The chain carries TRBV20-1 and TRBJ2-5; 7 nucleotides match TRBD2. The germline gives CDR1 DFQATT, CDR2 SNEGSKA (reference sequence). V shed 5 bases and J 11 bases; nucleotides not matched to a gene: 8. The CDR3 consists of 11 residues.

This clone is a singleton in its sample. This chain joins TRBV5-1 and TRBJ1-1; 7 bases are shared with TRBD1. This CDR3 comprises 14 residues. Germline values: CDR1 SGHRS, CDR2 YFSETQ. V dropped 4 bases and J dropped 4; count of bases not matched to a gene: 7. The DNA of the CDR3 is TGCGCCAGCAGCCCGGACAGGACGGGCACTGAAGCTTTCTTT. Protein sequence: CASSPDRTGTEAFF. The whole variable domain, filled in from reference TRBV5-1 and TRBJ1-1, reads KAGVTQTPRYLIKTRGQQVTLSCSPISGHRSVSWYQQTPGQGLQFLFEYFSETQRNKGNFPGRFSGRQFSNSRSEMNVSTLELGDSALYLCASSPDRTGTEAFFGQGTRLTVV.

The chain couples TRBV12-5 to TRBJ2-3; 8 bases are a match to TRBD2. The CDR3 is made up of 19 amino acids. Germline CDR1 reads LGHNT; CDR2 reads FRNRAP. The V and J ends lost 2 bases and 6 bases, in that order; junction bases with no gene match: 19. The chain's CDR3 is CASGLSGPAGGPPLDTQYF. The CDR3 coding sequence is TGTGCTAGTGGTTTGAGTGGCCCGGCGGGGGGCCCCCCCCTGGATACGCAGTATTTT.